What follows are 25 T cell receptor beta chains derived from one specimen sequenced in a study of T cell responses to AZD1222 COVID-19 vaccine. Some clones are missing from TCRdb's copy, which holds only in-frame ones; the method was immunoSEQ multiplex PCR. The repertoire has about 180,000 clones, over 90% of them found once; the top ten carry 1.5% to 2%. The sequencing here drew on peripheral blood, taken 28 days after the second AZD1222 dose. The receptors shown here come from an adult who received the AZD1222 COVID-19 vaccine.

The chain combines TRBV9 with TRBJ2-5; D could derive from TRBD1 or TRBD2 (5 bases each). Germline V gene data show CDR1 as SGDLS and CDR2 as YYNGEE. Trimming removed 4 bases at V and 3 bases at J, with 13 bases between. The CDR3 length is 14 residues. The CDR3 reads CASSREVGEETQYF. The CDR3 DNA is TGTGCCAGCAGCCGAGAGGTGGGGGAAGAGACCCAGTACTTC. Full variable domain (missing parts from reference TRBV9 and TRBJ2-5): DSGVTQTPKHLITATGQRVTLRCSPRSGDLSVYWYQQSLDQGLQFLIQYYNGEERAKGNILERFSAQQFPDLHSELNLSSLELGDSALYFCASSREVGEETQYFGPGTRLLVL.

The chain recombines TRBV19 with TRBJ1-5, with D unclear. The CDR3 consists of 13 residues. Germline CDR1 LNHDA, CDR2 SQIVND (reference sequence). Trimming cost V 3 bases and J 4 bases, with 7 bases left between them. The CDR3 loop is CASSIPENQPQHF. CDR3 nucleotide sequence: TGTGCCAGTAGTATCCCAGAGAATCAGCCCCAGCATTTT.

The rearrangement uses TRBV7-2 and TRBJ2-2, with D perhaps being TRBD1 or TRBD2 (5 bases each). Trimming pared 1 base from V and 4 bases from J, leaving 10 bases between. This CDR3 has 15 amino acids. Germline V lookup: CDR1 SGHTA, CDR2 FQGNSA. The chain's CDR3 is CASSLVQGATGELFF. CDR3 DNA: TGTGCCAGCAGCTTAGTCCAGGGAGCCACCGGGGAGCTGTTTTTT.

This clone was detected only once. The V gene is TRBV28, the J gene TRBJ1-5, with TRBD1 matching over 9 bases. The CDR3 runs to 17 residues. Per germline, CDR1 MDHEN and CDR2 SYDVKM. V dropped 3 bases and J dropped 2; count of bases not matched to a gene: 8. The CDR3 loop is CASSLATGGWGNQPQHF. The CDR3 bases are TGTGCCAGCAGTTTGGCCACAGGGGGCTGGGGCAATCAGCCCCAGCATTTT.

The chain recombines TRBV7-2 with TRBJ2-7; 9 nucleotides agree with TRBD1. CDR1 is SGHTA, CDR2 FQGNSA, per germline. The CDR3 runs to 16 residues. The V segment lost 3 bases and the J segment 0 bases; nucleotides outside the gene matches: 6. CDR3 in amino acids: CASSFTGGALSYEQYF. In DNA, the CDR3 is TGTGCCAGCAGCTTCACAGGGGGCGCACTCTCCTACGAGCAGTACTTC.

V gene TRBV29-1 combines with J gene TRBJ1-4; 9 bases map to TRBD1. V lost 7 bases, J lost 8 bases, and 8 bases stayed unmatched. The CDR3 loop spans 13 amino acids. Germline V gene sequence: CDR1 SQVTM, CDR2 ANQGSEA. The CDR3 DNA reads as TGCAGCGCCTCGGGACAGGGAGGCGAAAAACTGTTTTTT. Its translation is CSASGQGGEKLFF.

The chain links TRBV2 to TRBJ2-5; D gene uncertain. Germline CDR1 is SNHLY and CDR2 is FYNNEI. The CDR3 runs 11 residues. The V end lost 4 bases, the J end lost 12 bases, and 12 bases lay between the germline ends. The CDR3 protein is CASSGVATKYF. As DNA, the CDR3 is TGTGCCAGCAGTGGAGTTGCTACGAAGTACTTC.

The chain has TRBV6-1 and TRBJ1-2; possible D gene TRBD1, 6 bases. Germline CDR1 reads MNHNS; CDR2 reads SASEGT. Trimming stripped 2 bases from V and 4 bases from J, with 8 bases between. This CDR3 region has 13 residues. The CDR3 loop reads CASSEQGSYGYTF. CDR3 nucleotides: TGTGCCAGCAGTGAACAGGGGTCCTATGGCTACACCTTC.

The rearrangement joins TRBV5-4 to TRBJ1-4; D uncertain. With 1 base removed from V and 5 bases from J, the gap between germline ends came to 12 bases. Germline V gene data show CDR1 as SGHNT and CDR2 as YYREEE (reference sequence). The CDR3 runs 15 residues. In DNA form, the CDR3 reads TGTGCCAGCAGCTTGTTTTCCAGGAGAAATGAAAAACTGTTTTTT. It yields the protein CASSLFSRRNEKLFF. Full variable domain (remainder filled in from reference TRBV5-4 and TRBJ1-4): ETGVTQSPTHLIKTRGQQVTLRCSSQSGHNTVSWYQQALGQGPQFIFQYYREEENGRGNFPPRFSGLQFPNYSSELNVNALELDDSALYLCASSLFSRRNEKLFFGSGTQLSVL.

This chain connects TRBV19 to TRBJ1-5, with D tentatively TRBD1 (5 bases). CDR3 length: 13 amino acids. CDR1 is LNHDA and CDR2 is SQIVND in the germline V gene (reference sequence). V lost 7 bases and J lost 7, with 14 bases in between. This CDR3 is CASTPRGGQPQHF. As DNA, the CDR3 is TGTGCCAGTACCCCCCGGGGCGGACAGCCCCAGCATTTT.

This chain uses TRBV14 with TRBJ1-3; D ambiguous. Germline V gene data show CDR1 as SGHDN and CDR2 as FVKESK. This CDR3 spans 13 amino acids. The V end lost 1 base, the J end lost 9 bases, and 10 bases lay between the germline ends. The CDR3 is CASSQVPGGTIYF. The CDR3 nucleotides read TGTGCCAGCAGCCAAGTTCCAGGTGGCACCATATATTTT. The full variable domain, completed using reference TRBV14 and TRBJ1-3, is EAGVTQFPSHSVIEKGQTVTLRCDPISGHDNLYWYRRVMGKEIKFLLHFVKESKQDESGMPNNRFLAERTGGTYSTLKVQPAELEDSGVYFCASSQVPGGTIYFGEGSWLTVV.

The genes are TRBV4-1 and TRBJ1-3; no reliable D call. The CDR3 contains 15 residues. Trimming removed 1 base at V and 0 bases at J, with 7 bases between. CDR1 is MGHRA, CDR2 YSYEKL, per germline. The CDR3 DNA follows: TGCGCCAGCAGCCAAGGGCGGATCTCTGGAAACACCATATATTTT. Translated, it gives CASSQGRISGNTIYF.

V usage is TRBV14 and J usage is TRBJ2-2, with D maybe TRBD2 (6 bases). This CDR3 has 14 amino acids. The germline V and J ends were trimmed by 3 bases and 3 bases, with 8 bases remaining between them. Germline-derived CDR1 and CDR2 are SGHDN and FVKESK. The DNA of the CDR3 is TGTGCCAGCAGCCAGGGGAGGTACACCGGGGAGCTGTTTTTT. As protein: CASSQGRYTGELFF.

V gene TRBV7-2 combines with J gene TRBJ2-2; 9 bases fit TRBD1. Germline V gene lookup returns CDR1 SGHTA and CDR2 FQGNSA. J was trimmed by 5 bases and V by 6 bases; bases with no gene match: 10. The CDR3 totals 16 residues. CDR3 nucleotides: TGTGCCAGCAGGACCGGGACAGGGAAGGAAACCGGGGAGCTGTTTTTT. Protein product: CASRTGTGKETGELFF.

The chain has TRBV6-5 and TRBJ1-5; D gene unclear. V was cut by 7 bases and J by 2 bases, with 12 bases left in between. The CDR3 extends over 14 amino acids. Per the germline V gene, CDR1 is MNHEY and CDR2 is SVGAGI. The CDR3 region has the DNA TGTGCCAGCACGAGGGCGGCTGGCAATCAGCCCCAGCATTTT. Amino acid sequence: CASTRAAGNQPQHF.

This chain joins TRBV4-2 and TRBJ1-1; 7 bases map to TRBD1. CDR3 length equals 13 residues. The V gene's germline CDR1 is LGHNA and CDR2 YNFKEQ. V lost 0 bases and J lost 8; bases outside the gene matches: 3. The CDR3 DNA reads TGTGCCAGCAGCCAAGAACCGACAGGGGAAGCTTTCTTT. Protein product: CASSQEPTGEAFF.

The DNA for the CDR3 is TGTGCCAGCGGGGGGGCCAGCATAGAGTACGAGCAGTACTTC. It is translated as CASGGASIEYEQYF. V is TRBV28 and J is TRBJ2-7; the D gene is possibly TRBD2 (7 bases). V dropped 8 bases and J dropped 4 bases, with 18 bases sitting between them. The CDR3 totals 14 residues. Germline lookup yields CDR1 MDHEN and CDR2 SYDVKM.

The chain recombines TRBV27 with TRBJ2-1, with a tentative D call TRBD2 (6 bases). The V and J ends lost 5 bases and 2 bases respectively, with 16 bases between them. Germline V gene data show CDR1 as MNHEY and CDR2 as SMNVEV (reference sequence). CDR3 size: 16 residues. This CDR3 is CASSNNGGEAYNEQFF. CDR3 nucleotides: TGTGCCAGCAGTAACAACGGCGGGGAAGCCTACAATGAGCAGTTCTTC.

The chain carries TRBV7-8 and TRBJ2-1, with 9 bases that match TRBD1. CDR3 length: 18 amino acids. Unmatched junction bases numbered 16, after V lost 5 bases and J lost 5 bases. The germline V gene has CDR1 SGHVS and CDR2 FQNEAQ. The chain's CDR3 is CASSLGQGTHAFNNEQFF. The CDR3 DNA reads TGTGCCAGCAGCCTGGGACAGGGAACACACGCGTTCAACAATGAGCAGTTCTTC.

CDR3 sequence reads: CASSSSAETQYF. The CDR3 nucleotides read TGTGCCAGCAGCTCTTCTGCGGAGACCCAGTACTTC. The chain employs TRBV5-8 and TRBJ2-5; D not resolved. The CDR3 totals 12 residues. V lost 3 bases and J lost 5, with 8 bases in between. Germline V CDR1 and CDR2: SGHTS, YDEGEE.

V gene TRBV2 combines with J gene TRBJ2-1; 9 positions match TRBD2. V lost 2 bases, J lost 4 bases, and 3 bases stayed unmatched. This CDR3 spans 15 amino acids. Per germline, CDR1 SNHLY and CDR2 FYNNEI. The chain's CDR3 is CASSERGGAYNEQFF. The CDR3 nucleotides are TGTGCCAGCAGTGAACGCGGGGGGGCGTACAATGAGCAGTTCTTC.

This clone was detected only once. J is TRBJ1-1 and V is TRBV27, with a tentative D call TRBD1 (6 bases). This CDR3 region has 12 residues. Trimming removed 4 bases at V and 6 bases at J, with 9 bases between. Germline lookup yields CDR1 MNHEY and CDR2 SMNVEV (reference sequence). CDR3: CASSSGGPEAFF. CDR3 DNA sequence: TGTGCCAGCAGTTCCGGGGGGCCTGAAGCTTTCTTT.

The chain employs TRBV7-2 and TRBJ1-4; 8 nucleotides match TRBD1. CDR3 length: 15 residues. With 8 bases clipped from V and 3 bases from J, the junction kept 8 bases outside the gene matches. CDR1 and CDR2 from the germline V gene are SGHTA and FQGNSA. The CDR3 here is CASGQGAQANEKLFF. CDR3 coding DNA: TGTGCCAGCGGGCAGGGGGCGCAAGCTAATGAAAAACTGTTTTTT.

This clone was recorded only once. The rearrangement links TRBV30 to TRBJ1-6; tentative D call: TRBD1 (5 bases). The CDR3 is 15 residues long. Germline V gene sequence: CDR1 GTSNPN, CDR2 SVGIG (reference sequence). V was pared by 0 bases and J by 7 bases, with 13 bases between. CDR3 region: CAWSVRGSGNSPLHF. Here the CDR3 DNA reads TGTGCCTGGAGTGTACGGGGGTCGGGCAATTCACCCCTCCACTTT.

The genes are TRBV7-9 and TRBJ2-3, with TRBD1 as a possible D gene (6 bases). V dropped 0 bases and J dropped 6 bases, with 13 bases sitting between them. The CDR3 has 15 amino acids. Germline values: CDR1 SEHNR, CDR2 FQNEAQ (reference sequence). The CDR3 DNA reads TGTGCCAGCAGCTTAGCTCAGGGGTTAGGCGATACGCAGTATTTT. Translation: CASSLAQGLGDTQYF. The variable domain in full, with the rest retrieved from reference TRBV7-9 and TRBJ2-3, is DTGVSQNPRHKITKRGQNVTFRCDPISEHNRLYWYRQTLGQGPEFLTYFQNEAQLEKSRLLSDRFSAERPKGSFSTLEIQRTEQGDSAMYLCASSLAQGLGDTQYFGPGTRLTVL.